This TCR beta chain was recovered during a study of blood T cells in healthy people across ages. This clonotype was detected only a few times. The use of a sample-barcoded 5' primer and a J-beta primer mix characterized a second PCR of roughly 6 to 12 cycles. MiXCR, run by TCRdb on the 5' RACE reads, gives a single entry per CDR3 protein. The sample lists about 720,000 distinct CDR3 sequences, approximately 21% seen once, with about 22% in the top ten. This receptor was taken from an older man in good health. The sample was blood.

CDR3 nucleotides: TGTGCCAGCAGTGAAGTCTCCGCAGGGCCTGGTAGTGGGGCCAACGTCCTGACTTTC. Protein sequence: CASSEVSAGPGSGANVLTF. The chain links TRBV6-1 to TRBJ2-6; TRBD1 might be the D (5 bases). The CDR3 length is 19 residues. With 1 base removed from V and 3 bases from J, the gap between germline ends came to 19 bases. The germline V gene encodes CDR1 MNHNS and CDR2 SASEGT.